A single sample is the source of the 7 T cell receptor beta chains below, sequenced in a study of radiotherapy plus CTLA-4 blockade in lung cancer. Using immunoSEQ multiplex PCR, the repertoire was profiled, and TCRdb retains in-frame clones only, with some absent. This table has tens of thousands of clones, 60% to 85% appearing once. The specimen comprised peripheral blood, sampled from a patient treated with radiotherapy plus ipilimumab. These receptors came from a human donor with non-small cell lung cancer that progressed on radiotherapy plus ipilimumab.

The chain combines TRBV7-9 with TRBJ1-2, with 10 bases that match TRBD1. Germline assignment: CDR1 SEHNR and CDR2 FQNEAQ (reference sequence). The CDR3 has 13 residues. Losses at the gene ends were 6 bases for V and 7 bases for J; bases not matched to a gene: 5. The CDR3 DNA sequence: TGTGCCAGCAGGGCGGGACAGGGGCCTGGCTACACCTTC. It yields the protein CASRAGQGPGYTF.

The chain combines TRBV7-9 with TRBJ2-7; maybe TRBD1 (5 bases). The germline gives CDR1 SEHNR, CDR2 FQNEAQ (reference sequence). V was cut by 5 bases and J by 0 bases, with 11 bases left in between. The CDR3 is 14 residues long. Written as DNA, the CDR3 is TGTGCCAGCAGCCCGAAGGGGTCCTCCTACGAGCAGTACTTC. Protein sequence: CASSPKGSSYEQYF.

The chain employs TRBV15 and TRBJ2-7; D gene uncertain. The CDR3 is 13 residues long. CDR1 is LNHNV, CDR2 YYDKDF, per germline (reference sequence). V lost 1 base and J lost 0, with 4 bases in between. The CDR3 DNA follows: TGTGCCACCAGCAGAGGGGGCTCCTACGAGCAGTACTTC. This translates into CATSRGGSYEQYF. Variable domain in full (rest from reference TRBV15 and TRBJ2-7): DAMVIQNPRYQVTQFGKPVTLSCSQTLNHNVMYWYQQKSSQAPKLLFHYYDKDFNNEADTPDNFQSRRPNTSFCFLDIRSPGLGDTAMYLCATSRGGSYEQYFGPGTRLTVT.

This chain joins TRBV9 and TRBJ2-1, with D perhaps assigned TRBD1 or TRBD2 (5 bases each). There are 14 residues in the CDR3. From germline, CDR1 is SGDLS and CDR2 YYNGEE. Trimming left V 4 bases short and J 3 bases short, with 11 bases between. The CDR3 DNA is TGTGCCAGCAGCCCCCGGGGCCTCTACAATGAGCAGTTCTTC. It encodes CASSPRGLYNEQFF.

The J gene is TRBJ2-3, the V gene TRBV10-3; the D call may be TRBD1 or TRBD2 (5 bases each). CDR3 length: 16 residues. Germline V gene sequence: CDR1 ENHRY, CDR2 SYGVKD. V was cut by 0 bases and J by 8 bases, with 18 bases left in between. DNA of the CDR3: TGTGCCATCAGTGAGTCGGAGGCACTCGGGGCGGCTACGCAGTATTTT. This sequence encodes CAISESEALGAATQYF.

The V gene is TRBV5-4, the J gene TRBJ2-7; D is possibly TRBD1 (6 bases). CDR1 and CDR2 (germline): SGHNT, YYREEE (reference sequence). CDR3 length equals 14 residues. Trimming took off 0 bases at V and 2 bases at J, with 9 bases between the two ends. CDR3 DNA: TGTGCCAGCAGCTTGGCGGACAGAACCTACGAGCAGTACTTC. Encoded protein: CASSLADRTYEQYF.

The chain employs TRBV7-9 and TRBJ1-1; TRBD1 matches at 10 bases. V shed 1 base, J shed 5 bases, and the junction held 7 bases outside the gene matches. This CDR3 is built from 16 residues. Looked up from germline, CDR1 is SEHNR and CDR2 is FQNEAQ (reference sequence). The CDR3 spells CASSLGAGTGATEAFF. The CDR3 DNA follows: TGTGCCAGCAGCTTAGGGGCCGGGACAGGGGCTACTGAAGCTTTCTTT.